Listed below are T cell receptor beta chains from one sample, sequenced in a study of T cell repertoires in aging, cancer and after chemotherapy. Each CDR3 protein is one row after TCRdb ran MiXCR on the multiplex PCR reads. The data contain 7,500 to 8,500 distinct CDR3 sequences, about 34% of them singletons. Sequences were obtained from blood. The receptors here all came from a human donor in good health. CDR3s include the opening cysteine and the closing phenylalanine or tryptophan. The D gene is left open where the match is weak. Size values are once, few and many counts, or a class for expanded clones, and some rows have none.

D gene: .
J gene: TRBJ2-1
V gene: TRBV13
clone size: medium-sized
CDR3 protein: CASRPRSGSYNEQFF
CDR3 DNA: TGTGCCAGCAGGCCACGCAGTGGCTCCTACAATGAGCAGTTCTTC

D gene: TRBD1
J gene: TRBJ1-2
V gene: TRBV5-6
clone size: .
CDR3 protein: CASSQSGDRGLGGYTF
CDR3 DNA: TGCGCCAGCAGCCAATCCGGCGACAGGGGGCTGGGGGGCTACACCTTC

D gene: .
J gene: TRBJ2-7
V gene: TRBV6-5
clone size: .
CDR3 protein: CASRPGTTTYEQYF
CDR3 DNA: TGTGCCAGCAGGCCCGGGACAACAACCTACGAGCAGTACTTC

D gene: .
J gene: TRBJ2-5
V gene: TRBV14
clone size: .
CDR3 protein: CASSQGFSLGYLQETQYF
CDR3 DNA: TGTGCCAGCAGCCAAGGATTTTCACTCGGGTATCTGCAAGAGACCCAGTACTTC

D gene: .
J gene: TRBJ2-3
V gene: TRBV24-1
clone size: few
CDR3 protein: CATSELVPDTQYF
CDR3 DNA: TGTGCCACCAGTGAACTAGTTCCAGATACGCAGTATTTT

D gene: .
J gene: TRBJ1-1
V gene: TRBV12-3/TRBV12-4
clone size: few
CDR3 protein: CASSRGQNTEAFF
CDR3 DNA: TGTGCCAGCAGTCGGGGACAGAACACTGAAGCTTTCTTT

D gene: .
J gene: TRBJ1-5
V gene: TRBV19
clone size: few
CDR3 protein: CASSLDRGNQPQHF
CDR3 DNA: TGTGCCAGTAGCCTAGATAGGGGGAATCAGCCCCAGCATTTT

D gene: .
J gene: TRBJ1-1
V gene: TRBV7-2
clone size: .
CDR3 protein: CASSRITQFEGAFF
CDR3 DNA: TGTGCCAGCAGCCGTATTACTCAGTTTGAAGGAGCTTTCTTT

D gene: .
J gene: TRBJ2-1
V gene: TRBV19
clone size: medium-sized
CDR3 protein: CASSMADATNEQFF
CDR3 DNA: TGTGCCAGTAGTATGGCGGACGCGACCAATGAGCAGTTCTTC

D gene: .
J gene: TRBJ1-3
V gene: TRBV6-2/TRBV6-3
clone size: .
CDR3 protein: CASSYSVSGNTIYF
CDR3 DNA: TGTGCCAGCAGTTACTCGGTCTCTGGAAACACCATATATTTT

D gene: .
J gene: TRBJ2-6
V gene: TRBV7-3
clone size: .
CDR3 protein: CASSSGPLGSGANVLTF
CDR3 DNA: TGTGCCAGCAGCTCGGGACCATTGGGGTCTGGGGCCAACGTCCTGACTTTC

D gene: TRBD1
J gene: TRBJ2-3
V gene: TRBV12-3/TRBV12-4
clone size: medium-sized
CDR3 protein: CASSVWTGDTQYF
CDR3 DNA: TGTGCCAGCAGTGTCTGGACAGGGGATACGCAGTATTTT

D gene: .
J gene: TRBJ2-2
V gene: TRBV6-4
clone size: large
CDR3 protein: CASSDSTNTGELFF
CDR3 DNA: TGTGCCAGCAGTGACTCGACAAACACCGGGGAGCTGTTTTTT

D gene: TRBD1
J gene: TRBJ1-2
V gene: TRBV30
clone size: few
CDR3 protein: CAWSFGQAGTYGYTF
CDR3 DNA: TGTGCCTGGTCCTTTGGACAGGCTGGGACCTATGGCTACACCTTC

D gene: TRBD1
J gene: TRBJ2-5
V gene: TRBV19
clone size: medium-sized
CDR3 protein: CASSQGQAPQETQYF
CDR3 DNA: TGTGCCAGTAGTCAGGGACAGGCGCCTCAAGAGACCCAGTACTTC

D gene: TRBD1
J gene: TRBJ2-7
V gene: TRBV5-5
clone size: few
CDR3 protein: CASSLPGQGAGEQYF
CDR3 DNA: TGTGCCAGCAGCCTACCGGGACAGGGGGCGGGGGAGCAGTACTTC

D gene: TRBD2
J gene: TRBJ2-5
V gene: TRBV29-1
clone size: medium-sized
CDR3 protein: CSVGTSGGVETQYF
CDR3 DNA: TGCAGCGTTGGGACTAGCGGGGGCGTAGAGACCCAGTACTTC

D gene: .
J gene: TRBJ1-3
V gene: TRBV4-2
clone size: .
CDR3 protein: CASSQERTTYSGNTIYF
CDR3 DNA: TGTGCCAGCAGCCAAGAGAGGACAACTTACTCTGGAAACACCATATATTTT

D gene: .
J gene: TRBJ2-1
V gene: TRBV5-4
clone size: few
CDR3 protein: CASSLGDNEQFF
CDR3 DNA: TGTGCCAGCAGCTTAGGTGACAATGAGCAGTTCTTC

D gene: TRBD1
J gene: TRBJ1-2
V gene: TRBV6-2/TRBV6-3
clone size: .
CDR3 protein: CARNRTGLCDYGYTF
CDR3 DNA: TGTGCCAGGAATCGGACAGGGCTTTGTGACTATGGCTACACCTTC

D gene: TRBD1
J gene: TRBJ2-7
V gene: TRBV18
clone size: few
CDR3 protein: CASSPWTGGNYEQYF
CDR3 DNA: TGTGCCAGCTCACCTTGGACAGGGGGGAACTACGAGCAGTACTTC

D gene: TRBD1
J gene: TRBJ1-2
V gene: TRBV18
clone size: few
CDR3 protein: CASNPGQGDILGRYTF
CDR3 DNA: TGTGCCAGCAACCCGGGACAGGGGGACATCTTAGGGCGCTACACCTTC

D gene: TRBD2
J gene: TRBJ2-3
V gene: TRBV7-2
clone size: once
CDR3 protein: CASSQEASGTNTDTQYF
CDR3 DNA: TGTGCCAGCAGCCAAGAGGCTAGCGGGACTAACACAGATACGCAGTATTTT

D gene: .
J gene: TRBJ1-2
V gene: TRBV24-1
clone size: .
CDR3 protein: CATSGGYGYTF
CDR3 DNA: TGTGCCACCAGTGGGGGCTATGGCTACACCTTC

D gene: .
J gene: TRBJ2-5
V gene: TRBV10-3
clone size: .
CDR3 protein: CAISQTHLETQYF
CDR3 DNA: TGTGCCATCAGCCAGACCCACTTGGAGACCCAGTACTTC

D gene: TRBD1
J gene: TRBJ2-2
V gene: TRBV27
clone size: medium-sized
CDR3 protein: CASSLSDRPNTGELFF
CDR3 DNA: TGTGCCAGCAGTTTATCGGACAGGCCGAACACCGGGGAGCTGTTTTTT

D gene: .
J gene: TRBJ1-4
V gene: TRBV6-5
clone size: few
CDR3 protein: CASSARIATNEKLFF
CDR3 DNA: TGTGCCAGCAGTGCCCGAATCGCAACTAATGAAAAACTGTTTTTT

D gene: .
J gene: TRBJ2-2
V gene: TRBV5-6
clone size: medium-sized
CDR3 protein: CASSLWGAGELFF
CDR3 DNA: TGTGCCAGCAGCTTGTGGGGGGCCGGGGAGCTGTTTTTT

D gene: TRBD1
J gene: TRBJ1-2
V gene: TRBV6-2/TRBV6-3
clone size: few
CDR3 protein: CASSSTGFFYGYTF
CDR3 DNA: TGTGCCAGCAGTTCGACAGGGTTCTTCTATGGCTACACCTTC

D gene: TRBD2
J gene: TRBJ2-5
V gene: TRBV27
clone size: .
CDR3 protein: CASSSPGLAGGKTQYF
CDR3 DNA: TGTGCCAGCAGTTCTCCGGGACTAGCGGGGGGGAAGACCCAGTACTTC

D gene: .
J gene: TRBJ1-2
V gene: TRBV15
clone size: few
CDR3 protein: CATSPGASPNYGYTF
CDR3 DNA: TGTGCCACCAGCCCGGGGGCCTCACCAAACTATGGCTACACCTTC

D gene: TRBD1
J gene: TRBJ1-1
V gene: TRBV19
clone size: few
CDR3 protein: CASSRQGLSTEAFF
CDR3 DNA: TGTGCCAGTAGCAGACAGGGTTTATCCACTGAAGCTTTCTTT

D gene: TRBD2
J gene: TRBJ2-2
V gene: TRBV6-5
clone size: medium-sized
CDR3 protein: CASGGVTNTGELFF
CDR3 DNA: TGTGCCAGCGGGGGGGTGACGAACACCGGGGAGCTGTTTTTT

D gene: TRBD1
J gene: TRBJ2-3
V gene: TRBV7-2
clone size: .
CDR3 protein: CASSSRTGKSDTQYF
CDR3 DNA: TGTGCCAGCAGCTCCCGGACAGGGAAATCAGATACGCAGTATTTT

D gene: TRBD1
J gene: TRBJ1-5
V gene: TRBV6-5
clone size: medium-sized
CDR3 protein: CASKTGGRDDQPQHF
CDR3 DNA: TGTGCCAGCAAAACAGGGGGGCGGGACGATCAGCCCCAGCATTTT

D gene: TRBD1
J gene: TRBJ1-1
V gene: TRBV19
clone size: few
CDR3 protein: CASTSGQENTEAFF
CDR3 DNA: TGTGCCAGTACCTCGGGACAGGAAAACACTGAAGCTTTCTTT

D gene: TRBD2
J gene: TRBJ2-1
V gene: TRBV12-3/TRBV12-4
clone size: .
CDR3 protein: CASSKTSGGAPYNEQFF
CDR3 DNA: TGTGCCAGCAGTAAGACTAGCGGGGGGGCCCCCTACAATGAGCAGTTCTTC

D gene: TRBD1
J gene: TRBJ1-5
V gene: TRBV24-1
clone size: .
CDR3 protein: CATSDHSTGANQPQHF
CDR3 DNA: TGTGCCACCAGTGACCATTCGACAGGGGCCAATCAGCCCCAGCATTTT

D gene: TRBD1
J gene: TRBJ2-5
V gene: TRBV24-1
clone size: .
CDR3 protein: CATSVQPTTGERETQYF
CDR3 DNA: TGTGCCACCAGTGTCCAGCCCACTACAGGGGAGCGGGAGACCCAGTACTTC